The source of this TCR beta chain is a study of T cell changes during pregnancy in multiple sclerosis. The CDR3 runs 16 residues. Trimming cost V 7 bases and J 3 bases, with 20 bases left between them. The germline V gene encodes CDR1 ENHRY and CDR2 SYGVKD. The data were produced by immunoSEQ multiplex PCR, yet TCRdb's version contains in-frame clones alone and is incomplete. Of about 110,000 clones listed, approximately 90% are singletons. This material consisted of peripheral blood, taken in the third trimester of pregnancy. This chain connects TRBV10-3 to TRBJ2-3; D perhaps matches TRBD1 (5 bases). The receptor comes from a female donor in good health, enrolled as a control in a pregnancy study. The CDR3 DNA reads TGTGCCATCATGGCTCAGGGAATCTTCGGAACAGATACGCAGTATTTT. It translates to CAIMAQGIFGTDTQYF.